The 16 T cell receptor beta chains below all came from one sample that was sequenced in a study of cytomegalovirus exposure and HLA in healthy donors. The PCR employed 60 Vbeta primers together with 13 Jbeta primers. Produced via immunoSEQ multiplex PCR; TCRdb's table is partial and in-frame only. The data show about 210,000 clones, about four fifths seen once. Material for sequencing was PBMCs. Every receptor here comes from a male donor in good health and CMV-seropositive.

The CDR3 nucleotides read TGCGCCAGCAGCCAAGATCCGGGGAGCTCTGGGGCCAACGTCCTGACTTTC. Its protein is CASSQDPGSSGANVLTF. V and J are TRBV4-3 and TRBJ2-6; maybe TRBD2 (5 bases). The V gene's germline CDR1 is LGHNA and CDR2 YSLEER. There are 17 residues in the CDR3. V shed 0 bases and J shed 0 bases, with 9 bases lying between them.

DNA of the CDR3: TGTGCCAGCAGACCCCGCTCCGTCGGGGCCCTCCACTTT. This encodes CASRPRSVGALHF. The chain recombines TRBV27 with TRBJ1-6; D gene ambiguous. CDR3 length: 13 amino acids. V was cut by 6 bases and J by 14 bases, with 17 bases left in between. Per germline, CDR1 MNHEY and CDR2 SMNVEV (reference sequence).

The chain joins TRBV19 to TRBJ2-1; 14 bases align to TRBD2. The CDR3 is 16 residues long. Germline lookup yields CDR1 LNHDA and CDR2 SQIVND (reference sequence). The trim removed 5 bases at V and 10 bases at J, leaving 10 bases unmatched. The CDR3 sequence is CASSSRKGLAGGEQFF. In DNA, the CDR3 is TGTGCCAGTAGTTCCCGAAAAGGACTAGCGGGAGGCGAGCAGTTCTTC. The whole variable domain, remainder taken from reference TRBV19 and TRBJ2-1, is DGGITQSPKYLFRKEGQNVTLSCEQNLNHDAMYWYRQDPGQGLRLIYYSQIVNDFQKGDIAEGYSVSREKKESFPLTVTSAQKNPTAFYLCASSSRKGLAGGEQFFGPGTRLTVL.

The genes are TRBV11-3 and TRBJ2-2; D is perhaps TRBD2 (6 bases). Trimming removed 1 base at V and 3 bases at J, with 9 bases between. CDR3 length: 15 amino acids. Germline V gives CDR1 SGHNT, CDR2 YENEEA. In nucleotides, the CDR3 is TGTGCCAGCAGCTTAGGGGGCGGGGACACCGGGGAGCTGTTTTTT. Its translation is CASSLGGGDTGELFF.

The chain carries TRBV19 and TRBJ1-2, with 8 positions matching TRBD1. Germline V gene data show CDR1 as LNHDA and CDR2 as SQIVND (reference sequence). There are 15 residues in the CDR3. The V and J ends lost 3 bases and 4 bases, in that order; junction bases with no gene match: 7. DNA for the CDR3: TGTGCCAGTAGTATGAGACAGGGGACTTTCTATGGCTACACCTTC. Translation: CASSMRQGTFYGYTF.

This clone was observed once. The CDR3 loop is CASSVSGNTGELFF. Here the CDR3 DNA reads TGTGCCAGCAGTGTTTCAGGGAACACCGGGGAGCTGTTTTTT. The V and J genes are TRBV6-6 and TRBJ2-2; no clear D. CDR3 length equals 14 residues. Deletions cut 5 bases from V and 1 base from J, with 8 bases between. The germline V gene has CDR1 MNHNY and CDR2 SVGAGI (reference sequence).

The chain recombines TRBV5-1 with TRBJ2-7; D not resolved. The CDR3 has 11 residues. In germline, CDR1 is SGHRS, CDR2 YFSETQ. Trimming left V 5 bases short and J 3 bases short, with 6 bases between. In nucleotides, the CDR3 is TGCGCCAGCAGACACAACTACGAGCAGTACTTC. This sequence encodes CASRHNYEQYF.

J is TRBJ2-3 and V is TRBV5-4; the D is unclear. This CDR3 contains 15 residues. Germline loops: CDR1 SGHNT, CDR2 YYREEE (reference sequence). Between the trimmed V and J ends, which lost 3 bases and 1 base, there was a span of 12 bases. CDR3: CASSSAHKRTDTQYF. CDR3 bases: TGTGCCAGCAGCTCTGCCCACAAACGCACAGATACGCAGTATTTT.

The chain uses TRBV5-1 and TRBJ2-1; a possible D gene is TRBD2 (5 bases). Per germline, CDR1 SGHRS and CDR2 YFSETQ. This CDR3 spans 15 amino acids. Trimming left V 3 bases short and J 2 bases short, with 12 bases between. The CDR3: CASSYSGDTYNEQFF. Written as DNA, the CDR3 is TGCGCCAGCAGCTATTCCGGGGATACCTACAATGAGCAGTTCTTC. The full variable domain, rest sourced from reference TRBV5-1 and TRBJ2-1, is KAGVTQTPRYLIKTRGQQVTLSCSPISGHRSVSWYQQTPGQGLQFLFEYFSETQRNKGNFPGRFSGRQFSNSRSEMNVSTLELGDSALYLCASSYSGDTYNEQFFGPGTRLTVL.

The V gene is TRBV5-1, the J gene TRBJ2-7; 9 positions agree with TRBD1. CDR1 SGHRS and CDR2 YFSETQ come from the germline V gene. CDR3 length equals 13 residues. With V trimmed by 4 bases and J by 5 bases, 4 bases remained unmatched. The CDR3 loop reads CASSGQGPDEQYF. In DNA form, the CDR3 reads TGCGCCAGCAGCGGACAGGGGCCGGACGAGCAGTACTTC.

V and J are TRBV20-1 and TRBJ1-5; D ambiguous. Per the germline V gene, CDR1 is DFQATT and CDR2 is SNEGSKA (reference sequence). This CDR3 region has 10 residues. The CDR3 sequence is CSAYKRTQHF. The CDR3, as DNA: TGCAGCGCTTACAAGAGGACCCAGCATTTT.

The DNA for the CDR3 is TGTGCCAGCAGCTTGGGCCGGAGCGGGGGCCATGAGCAGTTCTTC. Translating it yields CASSLGRSGGHEQFF. The V gene is TRBV7-6, the J gene TRBJ2-1, with 8 bases fitting TRBD2. Germline CDR1 SGHVS, CDR2 FNYEAQ. Trimming removed 3 bases from V and 8 bases from J; junction bases left unmatched: 9. This CDR3 is built from 15 residues.

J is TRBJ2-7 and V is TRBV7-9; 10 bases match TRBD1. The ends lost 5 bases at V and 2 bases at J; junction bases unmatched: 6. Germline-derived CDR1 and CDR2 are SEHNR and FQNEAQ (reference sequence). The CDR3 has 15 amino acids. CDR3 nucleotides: TGTGCCAGCAGCCTCCCGGGACAGGGGACCTACGAGCAGTACTTC. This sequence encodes CASSLPGQGTYEQYF. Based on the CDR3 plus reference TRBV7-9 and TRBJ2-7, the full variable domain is DTGVSQNPRHKITKRGQNVTFRCDPISEHNRLYWYRQTLGQGPEFLTYFQNEAQLEKSRLLSDRFSAERPKGSFSTLEIQRTEQGDSAMYLCASSLPGQGTYEQYFGPGTRLTVT.

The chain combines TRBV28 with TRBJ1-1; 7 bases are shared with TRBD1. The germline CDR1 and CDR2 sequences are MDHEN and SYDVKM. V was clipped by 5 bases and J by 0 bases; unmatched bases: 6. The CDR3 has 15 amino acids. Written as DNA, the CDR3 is TGTGCCAGCAGTCAGACCGGGACAGTGAACACTGAAGCTTTCTTT. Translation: CASSQTGTVNTEAFF. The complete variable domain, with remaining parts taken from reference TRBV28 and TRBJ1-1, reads DVKVTQSSRYLVKRTGEKVFLECVQDMDHENMFWYRQDPGLGLRLIYFSYDVKMKEKGDIPEGYSVSREKKERFSLILESASTNQTSMYLCASSQTGTVNTEAFFGQGTRLTVV.

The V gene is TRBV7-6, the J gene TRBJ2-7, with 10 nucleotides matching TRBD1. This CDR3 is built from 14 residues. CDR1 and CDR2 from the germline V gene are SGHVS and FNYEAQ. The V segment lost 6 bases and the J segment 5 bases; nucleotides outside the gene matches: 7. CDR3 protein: CASRRSGTGDEQYF. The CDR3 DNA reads TGTGCCAGCAGAAGGTCCGGGACAGGGGACGAGCAGTACTTC.

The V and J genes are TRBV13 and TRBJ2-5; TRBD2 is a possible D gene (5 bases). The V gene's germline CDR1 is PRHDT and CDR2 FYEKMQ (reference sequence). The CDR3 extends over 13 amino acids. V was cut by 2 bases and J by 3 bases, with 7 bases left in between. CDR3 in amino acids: CASSLMREETQYF. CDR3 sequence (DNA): TGTGCCAGCAGCTTAATGAGGGAAGAGACCCAGTACTTC.